The 27 T cell receptor beta chains listed next were all sequenced from one sample in a study of cytomegalovirus exposure and HLA in healthy donors. Some clones are missing from TCRdb's copy, which holds only in-frame ones; the method was immunoSEQ multiplex PCR. Counted here are tens of thousands of clones, around 97% occurring once; the ten biggest clones make up about 1.5%. The sequenced sample was PBMCs. These receptors came from a woman in her late teens or twenties in good health and CMV-seropositive.

V and J are TRBV10-3 and TRBJ2-7; TRBD2 matches 13 bases. The CDR3 runs 18 residues. CDR1 is ENHRY and CDR2 is SYGVKD in the germline V gene. The V and J ends lost 3 bases and 0 bases, in that order; junction bases with no gene match: 8. The CDR3 coding sequence is TGTGCCATCAGTGATACTAGCGGGAGGGCCCTCAGCTCCTACGAGCAGTACTTC. This gives the protein CAISDTSGRALSSYEQYF.

This rearrangement joins TRBV2 to TRBJ2-3; D remains unclear. The germline V gene has CDR1 SNHLY and CDR2 FYNNEI. This CDR3 region has 13 residues. With 5 bases removed from V and 5 bases from J, the gap between germline ends came to 11 bases. The CDR3 loop is CASSWSRGDTQYF. DNA of the CDR3: TGTGCCAGCAGTTGGTCTAGAGGAGATACGCAGTATTTT.

This CDR3 is CAGPGHDTGNTIYF. CDR3 DNA: TGCGCCGGACCGGGACACGACACTGGAAACACCATATATTTT. The rearrangement links TRBV10-1 to TRBJ1-3; TRBD1 is a possible D gene (6 bases). V was pared by 11 bases and J by 2 bases, with 16 bases between. Germline V gene lookup returns CDR1 WNHNN and CDR2 SYGVQD (reference sequence). The CDR3 spans 14 residues.

The V and J genes are TRBV5-4 and TRBJ2-2; perhaps TRBD1 as D (6 bases). V lost 5 bases, J lost 5 bases, and 16 bases lay in between. CDR3 size: 15 residues. Germline CDR1 reads SGHNT; CDR2 reads YYREEE (reference sequence). For the CDR3, the DNA is TGTGCCAGCAGTAGCACAGGGTCCTCAACCGGGGAGCTGTTTTTT. The encoded protein is CASSSTGSSTGELFF.

The genes are TRBV7-3 and TRBJ1-1; no clear D gene. Germline V gives CDR1 SGHTA, CDR2 FQGTGA. The V end was cut by 1 base, the J end by 1 base, with 7 bases between. The CDR3 consists of 14 residues. The CDR3 protein is CASSLNQANTEAFF. CDR3 nucleotides: TGTGCCAGCAGCTTAAACCAGGCGAACACTGAAGCTTTCTTT.

The J gene is TRBJ2-7, the V gene TRBV29-1; 8 nucleotides agree with TRBD2. V was clipped by 4 bases and J by 3 bases; unmatched bases: 11. Germline assignment: CDR1 SQVTM and CDR2 ANQGSEA. This CDR3 comprises 15 residues. The CDR3 is CSVVQLAGTRYEQYF. In nucleotides, the CDR3 is TGCAGCGTTGTTCAGTTAGCGGGAACCCGCTACGAGCAGTACTTC.

The V and J genes are TRBV6-5 and TRBJ1-3; 7 positions match TRBD1. This CDR3 has 14 residues. The germline V gene encodes CDR1 MNHEY and CDR2 SVGAGI. The ends lost 2 bases at V and 9 bases at J; junction bases unmatched: 7. CDR3 sequence: CASSYGRAGGTIYF. Here the CDR3 DNA reads TGTGCCAGCAGTTACGGAAGGGCAGGGGGCACCATATATTTT.

The CDR3 spells CASSLDSRISGANVLTF. CDR3 DNA sequence: TGTGCCAGCAGTTTGGACAGTAGAATCTCTGGGGCCAACGTCCTGACTTTC. The rearrangement links TRBV27 to TRBJ2-6; maybe TRBD1 (6 bases). CDR1 is MNHEY, CDR2 SMNVEV, per germline (reference sequence). This CDR3 is 17 amino acids long. Trimming took off 3 bases at V and 0 bases at J, with 12 bases between the two ends.

This chain joins TRBV28 and TRBJ1-1, with 10 bases identical to TRBD1. The V and J ends lost 2 bases and 6 bases, in that order; junction bases with no gene match: 6. The CDR3 runs 15 residues. CDR1 and CDR2 (germline): MDHEN, SYDVKM. The CDR3 region has the DNA TGTGCCAGCAGTTTAGGCCGGGACAGGGGATCTGAAGCTTTCTTT. Encoded protein: CASSLGRDRGSEAFF.

The chain employs TRBV18 and TRBJ1-1; D might be TRBD1 (6 bases). The CDR3 has 13 residues. V lost 6 bases, J lost 1 base, and 9 bases lay in between. CDR1 is KGHSH and CDR2 is LQKENI in the germline V gene. The CDR3: CASSDSPNTEAFF. CDR3 in DNA: TGTGCCAGCTCGGACAGTCCGAACACTGAAGCTTTCTTT. Supplemented by reference TRBV18 and TRBJ1-1, the full variable domain reads NAGVMQNPRHLVRRRGQEARLRCSPMKGHSHVYWYRQLPEEGLKFMVYLQKENIIDESGMPKERFSAEFPKEGPSILRIQQVVRGDSAAYFCASSDSPNTEAFFGQGTRLTVV.

The chain joins TRBV27 to TRBJ1-1; no clear D. V was cut by 2 bases and J by 1 base, with 5 bases left in between. This CDR3 spans 13 amino acids. The germline V gene encodes CDR1 MNHEY and CDR2 SMNVEV (reference sequence). The CDR3 sequence is CASSLTENTEAFF. In DNA form, the CDR3 reads TGTGCCAGCAGTTTAACAGAGAACACTGAAGCTTTCTTT.

V and J are TRBV5-6 and TRBJ2-3; 7 bases are a match to TRBD1. The V segment lost 4 bases and the J segment 0 bases; nucleotides outside the gene matches: 8. Per the germline V gene, CDR1 is SGHDT and CDR2 is YYEEEE. This CDR3 region has 16 residues. CDR3 sequence reads: CASSLIRDRSTDTQYF. The CDR3 nucleotides are TGTGCCAGCAGCCTGATACGGGACAGAAGCACAGATACGCAGTATTTT.

This chain connects TRBV5-6 to TRBJ1-6, with D tentatively TRBD1 (5 bases). The CDR3 consists of 18 residues. Germline loops: CDR1 SGHDT, CDR2 YYEEEE. V gave up 0 bases and J gave up 7 bases, with 20 bases separating them. The DNA for the CDR3 is TGTGCCAGCAGCTTGGGACCCCTCCAGGGACTTGAAAATTCACCCCTCCACTTT. Residues: CASSLGPLQGLENSPLHF.

V and J are TRBV7-3 and TRBJ2-3, with TRBD2 matching over 8 bases. The J segment lost 1 base and the V segment lost 5 bases, leaving 8 bases of the junction unmatched. This CDR3 comprises 16 residues. Germline CDR1 is SGHTA and CDR2 is FQGTGA. The CDR3 region is CASSLGASGRTDTQYF. The CDR3 region has the DNA TGTGCCAGCAGCCTCGGGGCTAGCGGGCGCACAGATACGCAGTATTTT.

This chain connects TRBV13 to TRBJ2-2; 9 nucleotides line up with TRBD1. With V trimmed by 10 bases and J by 3 bases, 9 bases remained unmatched. The CDR3 is made up of 15 amino acids. Germline V gene data show CDR1 as PRHDT and CDR2 as FYEKMQ (reference sequence). CDR3 amino acids: CANSPGQGYTGELFF. Here the CDR3 DNA reads TGTGCCAATTCCCCGGGACAGGGATACACCGGGGAGCTGTTTTTT.

This rearrangement joins TRBV27 to TRBJ2-3, with 8 bases aligning to TRBD2. The CDR3 is made up of 16 amino acids. The V segment lost 9 bases and the J segment 0 bases; nucleotides outside the gene matches: 11. Germline CDR1 MNHEY, CDR2 SMNVEV (reference sequence). The CDR3 nucleotides are TGTGCCAGTGTACCTCTAGCGGGCCTTAGCACAGATACGCAGTATTTT. Its translation: CASVPLAGLSTDTQYF.

The chain recombines TRBV5-1 with TRBJ2-7; 10 bases match TRBD2. Germline lookup yields CDR1 SGHRS and CDR2 YFSETQ. There are 15 residues in the CDR3. With V trimmed by 0 bases and J by 4 bases, 4 bases remained unmatched. The CDR3, as DNA: TGCGCCAGCAGCTTGGTTTCTAGCGGGAGTTACGAGCAGTACTTC. This codes for CASSLVSSGSYEQYF.

The chain joins TRBV18 to TRBJ1-4; maybe TRBD1 (5 bases). V lost 4 bases to trimming and J lost 6 bases, with 9 bases between them. The CDR3 loop spans 13 amino acids. Germline V lookup: CDR1 KGHSH, CDR2 LQKENI. CDR3 bases: TGTGCCAGCTCACTGCAGGGTGATGAAAAACTGTTTTTT. This translates into CASSLQGDEKLFF.

The J gene is TRBJ1-4, the V gene TRBV6-6; D is undetermined. Between the trimmed V and J ends, which lost 6 bases and 8 bases, there was a span of 16 bases. This CDR3 spans 14 amino acids. Germline CDR1 is MNHNY and CDR2 is SVGAGI (reference sequence). The CDR3 region has the DNA TGTGCCAGCAGGCACGCACTCCCTGAGGAAAAACTGTTTTTT. Protein: CASRHALPEEKLFF.

This chain uses TRBV5-4 with TRBJ2-3; 7 bases are shared with TRBD2. Losses at the gene ends were 1 base for V and 5 bases for J; bases not matched to a gene: 4. Germline V gene data show CDR1 as SGHNT and CDR2 as YYREEE (reference sequence). This CDR3 is 14 amino acids long. The CDR3 DNA sequence: TGTGCCAGCAGCTTGAGACGGGGGGAAGATACGCAGTATTTT. Its protein product is CASSLRRGEDTQYF.

Concerning this clone: Other DNA sequences in the sample encode the same CDR3. In DNA, the CDR3 is TGTGCCATCAGTCCACTAGCGGCTAGCCAAGAGACCCAGTACTTC. It encodes CAISPLAASQETQYF. The chain combines TRBV10-3 with TRBJ2-5; TRBD2 agrees at 8 bases. CDR3 length: 15 amino acids. CDR1 is ENHRY, CDR2 SYGVKD, per germline. Trimming took 5 bases from V and 1 from J; bases not matched to a gene: 6.

This chain links TRBV7-8 with TRBJ1-5; D is unresolved. The CDR3 totals 16 residues. The germline gives CDR1 SGHVS, CDR2 FQNEAQ. V lost 0 bases and J lost 6, with 15 bases in between. The CDR3 reads CASSLARDPSGQPQHF. In DNA, the CDR3 is TGTGCCAGCAGCTTAGCGAGAGACCCAAGCGGTCAGCCCCAGCATTTT.

The rearrangement joins TRBV11-2 to TRBJ2-3; D possibly corresponds to TRBD2 (5 bases). The V end was cut by 5 bases, the J end by 0 bases, with 15 bases between. The CDR3 runs 16 residues. Germline V gene lookup returns CDR1 SGHAT and CDR2 FQNNGV. In DNA form, the CDR3 reads TGTGCCAGCAGCGGCGGGTCGTCTGCTAGCACAGATACGCAGTATTTT. Translating it yields CASSGGSSASTDTQYF.

The rearrangement joins TRBV6-5 to TRBJ2-7, with 7 bases that match TRBD2. The length of the CDR3 is 15 residues. Germline values: CDR1 MNHEY, CDR2 SVGAGI. Trimming cost V 3 bases and J 3 bases; bases outside gene matches: 8. The CDR3 DNA reads as TGTGCCAGCAGTTATCGGGGGGAGGTGAACTACGAGCAGTACTTC. Residues: CASSYRGEVNYEQYF.

As DNA, the CDR3 is TGTGCCAGCAGCAAGCCCGTCCGAGGGACTGCTAGCACAGATACGCAGTATTTT. This sequence encodes CASSKPVRGTASTDTQYF. The chain has TRBV21-1 and TRBJ2-3; the D call of TRBD2 is as the table states it, not checked on the DNA. TRBV21-1 is a pseudogene locus. The length of the CDR3 is 18 residues.

The chain recombines TRBV6-5 with TRBJ1-1; 7 positions agree with TRBD1. Losses at the gene ends were 6 bases for V and 2 bases for J; bases not matched to a gene: 6. CDR3 length: 14 amino acids. From germline, CDR1 is MNHEY and CDR2 SVGAGI. CDR3 coding DNA: TGTGCCAGCAGCCAGGACAGGTTTAACACTGAAGCTTTCTTT. Translation gives CASSQDRFNTEAFF.

The chain combines TRBV6-5 with TRBJ2-3; 8 bases align to TRBD2. Germline V lookup: CDR1 MNHEY, CDR2 SVGAGI. The CDR3 covers 14 residues. J gave up 3 bases and V 10 bases, and 9 bases lay outside the gene matches. The CDR3 bases are TGTGCCATAAAAAGCCAGCGGGAGACAGATACGCAGTATTTT. Its translation is CAIKSQRETDTQYF.